This entry lists 27 T cell receptor beta chains sequenced from one sample in a study of beta chain features in type 1 diabetes. Overall study results and limits: TCRB CDR3s were moderately but significantly shorter in Type 1 diabetes patients in all four CD4+ subsets.

Reverse transcribing all isolated RNA meant expressed TCRB transcripts were sequenced. Assay used: immunoSEQ multiplex PCR; TCRdb lists only in-frame clones, some missing. This sample has 250,000 to 350,000 clones, with roughly an eighth found just once. The antigens of these receptors remain unknown. Sequencing used naive CD4+ T cells from blood. The receptor source for this set is a man aged 25 to 45 with type 1 diabetes.

In regard to this clone: One junction end does not reproduce the germline sequence, and a read error may be involved. V gene TRBV6-5 combines with J gene TRBJ2-7; TRBD1 is a possible D gene (5 bases). The CDR3 length is 14 residues. Germline assignment: CDR1 MNHEY and CDR2 SVGAGI. The chain's CDR3 is CASTSGPLSDEQYF. CDR3 bases: TGTGCCAGCACCTCAGGGCCCCTCTCCGACGAGCAGTACTTC.

The genes are TRBV19 and TRBJ2-7, with 9 nucleotides matching TRBD1. CDR1 is LNHDA and CDR2 is SQIVND in the germline V gene (reference sequence). The trim removed 3 bases at V and 7 bases at J, leaving 7 bases unmatched. The CDR3 length is 14 residues. CDR3 sequence reads: CASSIRDRVREQYF. The DNA of the CDR3 is TGTGCCAGTAGTATCCGGGACAGGGTCCGGGAGCAGTACTTC.

The rearrangement uses TRBV6-6 and TRBJ2-7, with 8 bases aligning to TRBD2. This CDR3 spans 14 amino acids. V was pared by 7 bases and J by 5 bases, with 10 bases of the junction left unmatched. CDR1 is MNHNY, CDR2 SVGAGI, per germline (reference sequence). The CDR3 sequence is CASTRGTSLNEQYF. In DNA form, the CDR3 reads TGTGCCAGCACCCGAGGGACTAGTCTGAACGAGCAGTACTTC.

The V and J genes are TRBV19 and TRBJ1-1; D call uncertain. This CDR3 has 13 residues. From germline, CDR1 is LNHDA and CDR2 SQIVND (reference sequence). V gave up 5 bases and J gave up 5 bases, with 12 bases separating them. CDR3 amino acids: CASSHPGYTEAFF. CDR3 in DNA: TGTGCCAGTAGTCACCCCGGGTATACTGAAGCTTTCTTT.

A few counts support this clone. This chain's CDR3 is CASSLIDEQFF. Written as DNA, the CDR3 is TGTGCCAGCAGTTTAATCGATGAGCAGTTCTTC. The chain recombines TRBV28 with TRBJ2-1; no firm D call. This CDR3 contains 11 residues. Trimming removed 2 bases from V and 8 bases from J, with 4 bases in between. Germline CDR1 and CDR2: MDHEN and SYDVKM.

J is TRBJ2-7 and V is TRBV7-3; a weak D match, TRBD1 (6 bases). This CDR3 is 13 amino acids long. Germline values: CDR1 SGHTA, CDR2 FQGTGA. The V gene lost 5 bases and the J gene lost 5 bases, with 13 bases spanning the gap. In nucleotides, the CDR3 is TGTGCCAGCAGCCAGGGACAACCGAACGAGCAGTACTTC. The encoded protein is CASSQGQPNEQYF.

The gene calls are TRBV11-2 and TRBJ1-2; D not certain. The CDR3 is 13 amino acids. Trimming took off 3 bases at V and 6 bases at J, with 11 bases between the two ends. Germline V gives CDR1 SGHAT, CDR2 FQNNGV. The DNA for the CDR3 is TGTGCCAGCAGCTTGGGAGGGTCGGATGGCTACACCTTC. Translating gives CASSLGGSDGYTF. Full variable domain (rest looked up from reference TRBV11-2 and TRBJ1-2): EAGVAQSPRYKIIEKRQSVAFWCNPISGHATLYWYQQILGQGPKLLIQFQNNGVVDDSQLPKDRFSAERLKGVDSTLKIQPAKLEDSAVYLCASSLGGSDGYTFGSGTRLTVV.

The chain links TRBV14 to TRBJ2-1, with 8 bases fitting TRBD1. CDR3 length: 14 residues. Losses at the gene ends were 4 bases for V and 10 bases for J; bases not matched to a gene: 9. Germline V CDR1 and CDR2: SGHDN, FVKESK. CDR3 sequence: CASSLNRGFGEQFF. The CDR3 nucleotides are TGTGCCAGCAGCCTAAACAGGGGGTTCGGGGAGCAGTTCTTC.

Points on this clone: A junction end diverges from the germline sequence, so it may reflect a read error. As DNA, the CDR3 is TGTGCCTGGAGTGTTACATTGACTAGCGGGAGGCCCTCCGCTGCGTTC. Its translation: CAWSVTLTSGRPSAAF. The chain links TRBV30 to TRBJ2-7, with TRBD2 identical over 13 bases. The CDR3 is made up of 16 amino acids. Germline V CDR1 and CDR2: GTSNPN, SVGIG (reference sequence). Combining the CDR3 with reference TRBV30 and TRBJ2-7 gives the whole variable domain SQTIHQWPATLVQPVGSPLSLECTVEGTSNPNLYWYRQAAGRGLQLLFYSVGIGQISSEVPQNLSASRPQDRQFILSSKKLLLSDSGFYLCAWSVTLTSGRPSAAFGPGTRLTVT.

The chain employs TRBV2 and TRBJ2-5; no reliable D call. Trimming took off 6 bases at V and 1 base at J, with 3 bases between the two ends. The CDR3 totals 11 residues. Germline CDR1 SNHLY, CDR2 FYNNEI. In nucleotides, the CDR3 is TGTGCCAGCAGCTTCCAAGAGACCCAGTACTTC. This translates into CASSFQETQYF.

There are a few counts of this clone. The chain uses TRBV30 and TRBJ1-3; D is ambiguous. The CDR3 contains 14 residues. Trimming took 5 bases from V and 10 from J, leaving 21 bases between them. Germline-derived CDR1 and CDR2 are GTSNPN and SVGIG (reference sequence). The CDR3 sequence is CAWGLFGRERTIYF. CDR3 sequence (DNA): TGTGCCTGGGGCCTTTTCGGCCGGGAAAGGACCATATATTTT.

This clone occurred a few times. The chain carries TRBV9 and TRBJ1-1; D perhaps matches TRBD1 (5 bases). The CDR3 has 14 amino acids. V was shortened by 0 bases and J by 4 bases, with 10 bases between the two germline ends. The germline V gene encodes CDR1 SGDLS and CDR2 YYNGEE. The CDR3 reads CASSVAPGGTEAFF. As DNA, the CDR3 is TGTGCCAGCAGCGTAGCTCCGGGGGGCACTGAAGCTTTCTTT.

This clone was seen more than once but under ten times. The chain carries TRBV9 and TRBJ1-4; D gene unclear. This CDR3 is 15 amino acids long. Trimming stripped 4 bases from V and 8 bases from J, with 18 bases between. CDR1 SGDLS and CDR2 YYNGEE come from the germline V gene. The CDR3: CASSSDAGVGEKLFF. The CDR3, as DNA: TGTGCCAGCAGCTCCGACGCGGGTGTTGGCGAAAAACTGTTTTTT.

This clone was found many times. As DNA, the CDR3 is TGTGCCAGCAGCCCGGGAATTCAAGAGACCCAGTACTTC. Amino acids: CASSPGIQETQYF. The J gene is TRBJ2-5, the V gene TRBV7-9; tentative D call: TRBD2 (5 bases). The CDR3 spans 13 residues. In germline, CDR1 is SEHNR, CDR2 FQNEAQ (reference sequence). V lost 5 bases, J lost 2 bases, and 9 bases lay in between.

The chain joins TRBV5-6 to TRBJ2-1; D uncertain. The germline gives CDR1 SGHDT, CDR2 YYEEEE. This CDR3 spans 13 amino acids. V gave up 1 base and J gave up 3 bases, with 5 bases separating them. As DNA, the CDR3 is TGTGCCAGCAGCTTGTCACACTACAATGAGCAGTTCTTC. Its protein product is CASSLSHYNEQFF.

This clone was observed a handful of times. This chain's CDR3 is CASTWDSVYGYTF. The DNA of the CDR3 is TGTGCCAGCACGTGGGACAGTGTCTATGGCTACACCTTC. The chain employs TRBV7-9 and TRBJ1-2, with TRBD1 identical over 7 bases. J was trimmed by 4 bases and V by 7 bases; bases with no gene match: 6. CDR1 and CDR2 from the germline V gene are SEHNR and FQNEAQ (reference sequence). The CDR3 has 13 amino acids.

This clone has more than one count but fewer than ten. The rearrangement joins TRBV10-3 to TRBJ2-7; perhaps TRBD2 as D (5 bases). V was clipped by 5 bases and J by 10 bases, with 15 bases between them. From germline, CDR1 is ENHRY and CDR2 SYGVKD. This CDR3 has 12 amino acids. CDR3: CAISTEVREQYF. For the CDR3, the DNA is TGTGCCATCAGTACCGAGGTGAGGGAACAGTACTTC.

The CDR3 nucleotides are TGCGCCAGCAGCGTTACAGGGGGCCAAGAGACCCAGTACTTC. Translated: CASSVTGGQETQYF. The chain uses TRBV10-2 and TRBJ2-5, with 8 bases identical to TRBD1. The CDR3 spans 14 residues. Germline assignment: CDR1 WSHSY and CDR2 SAAADI. V lost 6 bases to trimming and J lost 1 base; unmatched junction nucleotides: 4.

The gene calls are TRBV7-9 and TRBJ2-3, with TRBD2 matching 10 bases. The CDR3 covers 15 residues. Germline trimming cut 4 bases from V and 2 bases from J; bases unmatched to any gene: 3. Germline V gene sequence: CDR1 SEHNR, CDR2 FQNEAQ (reference sequence). CDR3 DNA sequence: TGTGCCAGCAGCTCCGGGACTAGCGACACAGATACGCAGTATTTT. Translated: CASSSGTSDTDTQYF.

This clone was recorded a few times. The rearrangement joins TRBV28 to TRBJ2-7; possible D gene TRBD1, 6 bases. This CDR3 is built from 16 residues. The ends were cut back, 3 bases at V and 1 base at J, with 16 bases in the middle. CDR1 is MDHEN and CDR2 is SYDVKM in the germline V gene. The CDR3 coding sequence is TGTGCCAGCAGTTTTAACAGGGATCTTTTGTCCTACGAGCAGTACTTC. Translation gives CASSFNRDLLSYEQYF. Supplemented by reference TRBV28 and TRBJ2-7, the full variable domain reads DVKVTQSSRYLVKRTGEKVFLECVQDMDHENMFWYRQDPGLGLRLIYFSYDVKMKEKGDIPEGYSVSREKKERFSLILESASTNQTSMYLCASSFNRDLLSYEQYFGPGTRLTVT.

This clone turned up a few times. V usage is TRBV29-1 and J usage is TRBJ1-1; TRBD1 is a possible D gene (6 bases). V lost 6 bases, J lost 8 bases, and 10 bases lay in between. This CDR3 spans 10 amino acids. The germline CDR1 and CDR2 sequences are SQVTM and ANQGSEA. The CDR3 here is CSVSQGEAFF. The CDR3 bases are TGCAGCGTGTCACAGGGCGAAGCTTTCTTT. The full variable domain, in which reference TRBV29-1 and TRBJ1-1 provide the parts outside the CDR3, is SAVISQKPSRDICQRGTSLTIQCQVDSQVTMMFWYRQQPGQSLTLIATANQGSEATYESGFVIDKFPISRPNLTFSTLTVSNMSPEDSSIYLCSVSQGEAFFGQGTRLTVV.

This clone occurred once. The chain is built from TRBV14 and TRBJ2-5; TRBD2 might be the D (5 bases). The CDR3 has 14 amino acids. Germline V gives CDR1 SGHDN, CDR2 FVKESK. V lost 1 base and J 4 bases, leaving 10 bases between the germline ends. Here the CDR3 reads CASSQGLAGETQYF. The CDR3 DNA follows: TGTGCCAGCAGCCAAGGGCTAGCAGGAGAGACCCAGTACTTC.

There are a few counts of this clone. The V and J genes are TRBV10-3 and TRBJ2-7; TRBD1 matches at 8 bases. Unmatched junction bases numbered 6, after V lost 6 bases and J lost 5 bases. The CDR3 is 13 residues long. The germline gives CDR1 ENHRY, CDR2 SYGVKD. CDR3 sequence (DNA): TGTGCCATCAGGATGGGACAGGCAAACGAGCAGTACTTC. It is translated as CAIRMGQANEQYF.

The gene calls are TRBV5-1 and TRBJ2-1, with TRBD2 matching over 13 bases. Germline V gene sequence: CDR1 SGHRS, CDR2 YFSETQ. The J segment lost 2 bases and the V segment lost 3 bases, leaving 17 bases of the junction unmatched. The CDR3 covers 21 residues. CDR3 coding DNA: TGCGCCAGCAGCTCCGACCGCCTAACTAGCGGGAGGGCCGGTACCTACAATGAGCAGTTCTTC. Amino acid sequence: CASSSDRLTSGRAGTYNEQFF.

This clone occurred a few times. The chain employs TRBV18 and TRBJ2-1; TRBD1 matches 11 bases. The germline V gene has CDR1 KGHSH and CDR2 LQKENI. Unmatched junction bases numbered 6, after V lost 0 bases and J lost 8 bases. The CDR3 totals 16 residues. CDR3 residues: CASSPPMGQGDHEQFF. As DNA, the CDR3 is TGTGCCAGCTCACCACCGATGGGACAGGGGGATCATGAGCAGTTCTTC. The full variable domain, completed using reference TRBV18 and TRBJ2-1, is NAGVMQNPRHLVRRRGQEARLRCSPMKGHSHVYWYRQLPEEGLKFMVYLQKENIIDESGMPKERFSAEFPKEGPSILRIQQVVRGDSAAYFCASSPPMGQGDHEQFFGPGTRLTVL.

The genes are TRBV2 and TRBJ2-5, with D possibly being TRBD1 (6 bases). Germline V gives CDR1 SNHLY, CDR2 FYNNEI. V lost 4 bases and J lost 9, with 12 bases in between. CDR3 length: 12 residues. The CDR3 DNA follows: TGTGCCAGCAGTGTAGCCGACAGGTCCCAGTACTTC. This encodes CASSVADRSQYF.

This clone has only a few counts. The chain recombines TRBV30 with TRBJ2-1; 9 bases map to TRBD2. The CDR3 consists of 14 residues. V was clipped by 4 bases and J by 8 bases; unmatched bases: 9. Germline values: CDR1 GTSNPN, CDR2 SVGIG (reference sequence). CDR3 sequence (DNA): TGTGCCTGGATAGAAAGCGGGAGGTTGGATGAGCAGTTCTTC. Amino acids: CAWIESGRLDEQFF. The whole variable domain, filled in from reference TRBV30 and TRBJ2-1, reads SQTIHQWPATLVQPVGSPLSLECTVEGTSNPNLYWYRQAAGRGLQLLFYSVGIGQISSEVPQNLSASRPQDRQFILSSKKLLLSDSGFYLCAWIESGRLDEQFFGPGTRLTVL.